The clone carrying this TCR beta chain occurred many times. Its antigen is not identified. The treatment here: oral pan-JAK inhibitor, 5-10 mg twice daily. These data originate in a study of CD8+ T cells in alopecia areata. At the level of the study: Treated patients received oral tofacitinib, 5 to 10 mg twice daily. Tofacitinib therapy lasting 6 to 18 months was followed by 6 months off drug. Percentage of affected scalp area was the basis on which treated patients' severity was scored. Study-wide results and limits: With one nonresponder, baseline CD8+ expansion's link to response remains uncertain.

The CDR3 is 15 amino acids. Trimming at V came to 1 base and at J to 8 bases, leaving 6 bases not matched to a gene. Germline V lookup: CDR1 SGDLS, CDR2 YYNGEE. RNA extraction was followed by reverse transcription into cDNA, which acted as the sequencing template. Using immunoSEQ multiplex PCR, the repertoire was profiled, and TCRdb retains in-frame clones only, with some absent. The profile shows about 210,000 clones, under 60% of them singletons. The chain links TRBV9 to TRBJ1-6, with TRBD1 matching over 7 bases. The TCR comes from a human donor with alopecia areata. This material consisted of CD4+ T cells sorted from blood, taken at week 4, from a patient treated with tofacitinib. CDR3: CASSVTGAPYSPLHF. The CDR3, as DNA: TGTGCCAGCAGCGTAACAGGGGCACCATATTCACCCCTCCACTTT.